This paragraph covers one T cell receptor (beta chain) sequence. Its antigen is unidentified. This sample stems from a study of STAT5B mutations in CD4+ large granular lymphocyte leukemia. Overall study findings and caveats: 8/27 top patient clones versus 2/35 control clones were TRBV06-family.

Generated by immunoSEQ multiplex PCR, the TCRdb table keeps only in-frame clones and is missing some. In the table there are about 35,000 clones, 65% to 70% of which are singletons. Germline V CDR1 and CDR2: SGHVS, FQNEAQ. The CDR3 is 15 residues long. V lost 0 bases and J lost 5; bases outside the gene matches: 3. This TCR derives from a human donor in good health. The source material was CD4+ T cells from blood buffy coats. V usage is TRBV7-8 and J usage is TRBJ1-4, with 7 bases aligning to TRBD1. This chain's CDR3 is CASSLATGINEKLFF. CDR3 DNA: TGTGCCAGCAGCTTAGCGACAGGGATCAATGAAAAACTGTTTTTT.